The T cell receptor beta chain under discussion was sequenced for a study of T cell responses to AZD1222 COVID-19 vaccine. Study-wide points: Donors, mostly white British, included more females; clonal diversity was possibly underestimated.

In the case of this clone: Its antigen is undetermined.

The V gene end was trimmed by 2 bases and the J gene end by 0 bases; junction bases not matched to a gene: 7. The CDR3 is made up of 16 amino acids. CDR1 and CDR2 from the germline V gene are MNHNS and SASEGT. Some clones are missing from TCRdb's copy, which holds only in-frame ones; the method was immunoSEQ multiplex PCR. Seen here are approximately 120,000 clones, roughly 92% observed once, and the top ten hold roughly 4.5%. Sequencing was performed on peripheral blood, taken on day 0 of AZD1222 vaccination. V is TRBV6-1 and J is TRBJ2-7; 7 nucleotides line up with TRBD1. The receptor comes from an adult in good health. CDR3 nucleotides: TGTGCCAGCAGTGAACGTTCGACAGGGCGCTCCTACGAGCAGTACTTC. Translation: CASSERSTGRSYEQYF.